The next 27 T cell receptor beta chains were all read from a single sample in a study of blood T cell repertoires in COVID-19. TCRdb's table, derived via immunoSEQ multiplex PCR, lists solely in-frame clones and lacks some. The sample consists of about 320,000 clones, roughly 89% of them appearing once. Sequenced material: PBMCs or T cells enriched from blood (not recorded which). These receptors all stem from a man aged 60 to 69 who had recovered from COVID-19.

This chain uses TRBV27 with TRBJ2-7; TRBD1 aligns across 9 bases. The V and J ends lost 4 bases and 5 bases, in that order; junction bases with no gene match: 9. This CDR3 is 15 amino acids long. Germline-derived CDR1 and CDR2 are MNHEY and SMNVEV (reference sequence). CDR3 protein: CASSSRPTGGNEQYF. The CDR3 DNA sequence: TGTGCCAGCAGTTCGAGGCCCACAGGGGGCAACGAGCAGTACTTC.

The chain uses TRBV7-9 and TRBJ2-2, with 12 nucleotides matching TRBD2. The junction had 5 bases not matched to a gene; V was cut back by 5 bases and J by 4 bases. The germline CDR1 and CDR2 sequences are SEHNR and FQNEAQ (reference sequence). The CDR3 runs to 16 residues. This CDR3 reads CASSLRLAGVTGELFF. The CDR3 coding sequence is TGTGCCAGCAGCCTACGACTAGCGGGAGTCACCGGGGAGCTGTTTTTT. The complete variable domain, with remaining parts taken from reference TRBV7-9 and TRBJ2-2, reads DTGVSQNPRHKITKRGQNVTFRCDPISEHNRLYWYRQTLGQGPEFLTYFQNEAQLEKSRLLSDRFSAERPKGSFSTLEIQRTEQGDSAMYLCASSLRLAGVTGELFFGEGSRLTVL.

V and J are TRBV28 and TRBJ1-4, with D possibly TRBD1 on 6 matching bases. Per the germline V gene, CDR1 is MDHEN and CDR2 is SYDVKM. The V gene lost 6 bases and the J gene lost 13 bases, with 21 bases spanning the gap. The CDR3 is 14 residues long. The CDR3 DNA sequence: TGTGCCAGCAGCCCCGGACAGACACGGGGTTCACTGTTTTTT. As protein: CASSPGQTRGSLFF.

The V and J genes are TRBV5-1 and TRBJ2-7, with 11 bases identical to TRBD1. Losses at the gene ends were 4 bases for V and 3 bases for J; bases not matched to a gene: 3. The CDR3 has 14 residues. Germline V CDR1 and CDR2: SGHRS, YFSETQ. CDR3 amino acids: CASSEGTGGYEQYF. In DNA form, the CDR3 reads TGCGCCAGCAGCGAAGGGACAGGGGGCTACGAGCAGTACTTC.

This sequence joins TRBV19 and TRBJ2-2; D is unresolved. The CDR3 has 14 amino acids. Germline-derived CDR1 and CDR2 are LNHDA and SQIVND (reference sequence). Deletions cut 3 bases from V and 7 bases from J, with 12 bases between. The CDR3: CASSIGERVGELFF. The CDR3 DNA is TGTGCCAGTAGTATTGGTGAACGGGTCGGGGAGCTGTTTTTT. Combining the CDR3 with reference TRBV19 and TRBJ2-2 gives the whole variable domain DGGITQSPKYLFRKEGQNVTLSCEQNLNHDAMYWYRQDPGQGLRLIYYSQIVNDFQKGDIAEGYSVSREKKESFPLTVTSAQKNPTAFYLCASSIGERVGELFFGEGSRLTVL.

A word on this clone: Other nucleotide sequences in the sample specify the same CDR3. J is TRBJ1-4 and V is TRBV24-1; 12 nucleotides line up with TRBD1. Germline V gives CDR1 KGHDR, CDR2 SFDVKD. This CDR3 is built from 15 residues. The junction had 3 bases not matched to a gene; V was cut back by 3 bases and J by 8 bases. This CDR3 is CATSDPGTGGEKLFF. The DNA for the CDR3 is TGTGCCACCAGTGATCCCGGGACAGGGGGCGAAAAACTGTTTTTT.

CDR3 in amino acids: CATSGLEGEHTDTQYF. The CDR3 nucleotides read TGTGCCACCAGTGGCCTTGAGGGAGAGCACACAGATACGCAGTATTTT. The J gene is TRBJ2-3, the V gene TRBV24-1; D perhaps matches TRBD2 (5 bases). The CDR3 runs 16 residues. Trimming removed 5 bases at V and 2 bases at J, with 16 bases between. Germline loops: CDR1 KGHDR, CDR2 SFDVKD.

This chain joins TRBV7-9 and TRBJ1-3; tentative D call: TRBD1 (5 bases). Germline values: CDR1 SEHNR, CDR2 FQNEAQ (reference sequence). Trimming took off 4 bases at V and 5 bases at J, with 9 bases between the two ends. The CDR3 has 13 residues. CDR3 bases: TGTGCCAGCAGCTCCGCGGACAGAAACACCATATATTTT. Its translation: CASSSADRNTIYF.

The rearrangement uses TRBV5-1 and TRBJ2-3, with D tentatively TRBD2 (6 bases). CDR3 length: 16 amino acids. Trimming left V 3 bases short and J 0 bases short, with 14 bases between. CDR1 and CDR2 from the germline V gene are SGHRS and YFSETQ. In nucleotides, the CDR3 is TGCGCCAGCAGCTCCAATCCGGGACTCAGCACAGATACGCAGTATTTT. It is translated as CASSSNPGLSTDTQYF.

A single count supports this clone. The chain couples TRBV6-2 or TRBV6-3 to TRBJ1-1; 7 bases line up with TRBD1. J was trimmed by 1 base and V by 6 bases; bases with no gene match: 5. Per the germline V gene, CDR1 is MNHEY and CDR2 is SVGEGT. The CDR3 totals 14 residues. The CDR3 DNA follows: TGTGCCAGCAGACCTAGGACAGGGAACACTGAAGCTTTCTTT. Translating it yields CASRPRTGNTEAFF.

CDR3 sequence: CASSYPYRDGTANTGELFF. Here the CDR3 DNA reads TGCGCCAGCAGCTACCCTTACAGGGATGGGACCGCGAACACCGGGGAGCTGTTTTTT. The chain carries TRBV5-1 and TRBJ2-2; maybe TRBD1 (6 bases). In germline, CDR1 is SGHRS, CDR2 YFSETQ. Trimming removed 3 bases from V and 0 bases from J, with 21 bases in between. This CDR3 region has 19 residues.

This chain uses TRBV5-1 with TRBJ2-1; TRBD2 agrees at 9 bases. CDR1 is SGHRS, CDR2 YFSETQ, per germline. Trimming took 4 bases from V and 2 from J; bases not matched to a gene: 7. The CDR3 has 16 residues. The CDR3 coding sequence is TGCGCCAGCAGCGTCTTAGCGGGAGACGCCTACAATGAGCAGTTCTTC. As protein: CASSVLAGDAYNEQFF.

The J gene is TRBJ1-2, the V gene TRBV28; 7 nucleotides agree with TRBD1. Trimming took 4 bases from V and 4 from J; bases not matched to a gene: 15. There are 17 residues in the CDR3. The germline gives CDR1 MDHEN, CDR2 SYDVKM. This CDR3 reads CASSSQTLTQGPYGYTF. The CDR3 region has the DNA TGTGCCAGCAGTTCCCAAACATTAACACAGGGGCCCTATGGCTACACCTTC.

V usage is TRBV5-1 and J usage is TRBJ2-3; D gene uncertain. The CDR3 length is 15 residues. V gave up 1 base and J gave up 5 bases, with 14 bases separating them. The germline gives CDR1 SGHRS, CDR2 YFSETQ. The CDR3 coding sequence is TGCGCCAGCAGCTTGCTCCAGCGAGAGTTAGATACGCAGTATTTT. This encodes CASSLLQRELDTQYF.

This chain connects TRBV19 to TRBJ2-2; D may be TRBD1 (6 bases). Germline V CDR1 and CDR2: LNHDA, SQIVND (reference sequence). This CDR3 comprises 14 residues. With 4 bases removed from V and 6 bases from J, the gap between germline ends came to 12 bases. CDR3 loop: CASSRQEWAGELFF. The CDR3 DNA reads as TGTGCCAGTAGTAGACAGGAATGGGCCGGGGAGCTGTTTTTT.

The chain couples TRBV28 to TRBJ2-7, with D tentatively TRBD1 (6 bases). This CDR3 region has 14 residues. Germline loops: CDR1 MDHEN, CDR2 SYDVKM. V lost 7 bases and J lost 2, with 15 bases in between. CDR3 DNA: TGTGCCAGCACCCAGAGGGACAATGCCTACGAGCAGTACTTC. Translated, it gives CASTQRDNAYEQYF.

This clone has only a few counts. This sequence joins TRBV21-1 and TRBJ2-2; the DNA was not used to check the table's D call, TRBD2. TRBV21-1 is a pseudogene segment. There are 16 residues in the CDR3. CDR3 in DNA: TGTGCCAGGGCGGCTAGCGGGAGAACGGGCACCGGGGAGCTGTTTTTT. Encoded protein: CARAASGRTGTGELFF.

V and J are TRBV9 and TRBJ2-6; 8 bases match TRBD1. V trimming: 4 bases; J trimming: 0 bases; junction bases outside the gene matches: 9. This CDR3 is built from 18 residues. Germline-derived CDR1 and CDR2 are SGDLS and YYNGEE. CDR3 sequence (DNA): TGTGCCAGCAGCTTTTCGACAGGGGCCTTCTCTGGGGCCAACGTCCTGACTTTC. The encoded protein is CASSFSTGAFSGANVLTF. Together with reference TRBV9 and TRBJ2-6, the CDR3 gives the full variable domain: DSGVTQTPKHLITATGQRVTLRCSPRSGDLSVYWYQQSLDQGLQFLIQYYNGEERAKGNILERFSAQQFPDLHSELNLSSLELGDSALYFCASSFSTGAFSGANVLTFGAGSRLTVL.

CDR3: CASSQTSTYTDTQYF. CDR3 in DNA: TGTGCCAGCAGCCAAACTAGCACTTACACAGATACGCAGTATTTT. The chain is built from TRBV7-3 and TRBJ2-3; possible D gene TRBD2, 6 bases. Germline V CDR1 and CDR2: SGHTA, FQGTGA. CDR3 length: 15 amino acids. The V gene lost 5 bases and the J gene lost 2 bases, with 14 bases spanning the gap.

This clone was seen a single time. V usage is TRBV9 and J usage is TRBJ2-7; 10 bases agree with TRBD2. Germline lookup yields CDR1 SGDLS and CDR2 YYNGEE. V gave up 3 bases and J gave up 5 bases; unmatched junction bases: 2. CDR3 length: 13 amino acids. The CDR3 loop reads CASSGTSGHEQYF. CDR3 in DNA: TGTGCCAGCAGCGGGACTAGCGGCCACGAGCAGTACTTC.

This clone has more than one count but fewer than ten. The chain is built from TRBV5-1 and TRBJ2-5; 8 positions agree with TRBD1. The ends lost 3 bases at V and 0 bases at J; junction bases unmatched: 10. The CDR3 loop spans 17 amino acids. From germline, CDR1 is SGHRS and CDR2 YFSETQ. CDR3 DNA: TGCGCCAGCAGCTCGGGTCCCGTGACAGGGGACCAAGAGACCCAGTACTTC. It encodes CASSSGPVTGDQETQYF.

The chain joins TRBV21-1 to TRBJ2-1; the tabulated D call, TRBD2, remains unverified against the DNA. TRBV21-1 is noted as a pseudogene. The CDR3 is 14 residues long. This CDR3 is CASSISGSYNEQFF. The CDR3 bases are TGTGCCAGCAGCATTAGCGGCTCCTACAATGAGCAGTTCTTC.

The chain links TRBV3-1 (or the pseudogene TRBV3-2) to TRBJ2-1, with D possibly matching TRBD2 (6 bases). The CDR3 extends over 17 amino acids. Trimming took 1 base from V and 8 from J, leaving 21 bases between them. Germline V CDR1 and CDR2: LGHDT, YNNKEL (reference sequence). The CDR3 DNA reads as TGTGCCAGCAGCCAAGCCCCTTGGGTGCGGGATCCGCATGAGCAGTTCTTC. Protein sequence: CASSQAPWVRDPHEQFF.

J is TRBJ2-2 and V is TRBV5-4, with 13 bases matching TRBD2. V dropped 5 bases and J dropped 7; count of bases not matched to a gene: 8. This CDR3 comprises 16 residues. Germline V gene lookup returns CDR1 SGHNT and CDR2 YYREEE (reference sequence). CDR3 loop: CASRLGLAGIGGELFF. DNA of the CDR3: TGTGCCAGCAGACTGGGACTAGCGGGAATAGGCGGGGAGCTGTTTTTT.

This clone appeared a few times. V usage is TRBV18 and J usage is TRBJ1-1, with D perhaps matching TRBD1 (5 bases). Trimming removed 6 bases from V and 4 bases from J, with 12 bases in between. CDR1 is KGHSH and CDR2 is LQKENI in the germline V gene. This CDR3 region has 13 residues. CDR3 coding DNA: TGTGCCAGCTCTGAAAACAGGTTCACTGAAGCTTTCTTT. It yields the protein CASSENRFTEAFF.

The chain uses TRBV9 and TRBJ2-2; D possibly corresponds to TRBD1 (6 bases). Germline V gene lookup returns CDR1 SGDLS and CDR2 YYNGEE. This CDR3 has 14 amino acids. Trimming took off 3 bases at V and 4 bases at J, with 10 bases between the two ends. The chain's CDR3 is CASSADSSTGELFF. For the CDR3, the DNA is TGTGCCAGCAGCGCGGACAGTTCCACCGGGGAGCTGTTTTTT. The full variable domain, completed using reference TRBV9 and TRBJ2-2, is DSGVTQTPKHLITATGQRVTLRCSPRSGDLSVYWYQQSLDQGLQFLIQYYNGEERAKGNILERFSAQQFPDLHSELNLSSLELGDSALYFCASSADSSTGELFFGEGSRLTVL.

The rearrangement uses TRBV5-1 and TRBJ2-3; 12 bases fit TRBD2. Unmatched junction bases numbered 8, after V lost 0 bases and J lost 6 bases. The CDR3 runs 17 residues. Germline CDR1 SGHRS, CDR2 YFSETQ. In nucleotides, the CDR3 is TGCGCCAGCAGCTTGGTACCTAGCGGGAGGGCCCCTGATACGCAGTATTTT. The encoded protein is CASSLVPSGRAPDTQYF. Drawing the rest from reference TRBV5-1 and TRBJ2-3, the complete variable domain is KAGVTQTPRYLIKTRGQQVTLSCSPISGHRSVSWYQQTPGQGLQFLFEYFSETQRNKGNFPGRFSGRQFSNSRSEMNVSTLELGDSALYLCASSLVPSGRAPDTQYFGPGTRLTVL.